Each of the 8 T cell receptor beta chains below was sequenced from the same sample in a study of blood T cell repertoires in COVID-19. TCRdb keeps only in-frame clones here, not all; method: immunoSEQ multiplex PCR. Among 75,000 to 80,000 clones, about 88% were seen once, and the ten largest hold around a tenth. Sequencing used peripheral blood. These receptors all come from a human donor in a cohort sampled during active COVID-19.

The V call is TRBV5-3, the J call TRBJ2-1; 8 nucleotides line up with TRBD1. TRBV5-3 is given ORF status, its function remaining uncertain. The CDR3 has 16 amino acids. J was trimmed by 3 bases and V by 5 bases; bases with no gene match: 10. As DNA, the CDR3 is TGTGCCAGAAGGTTATACAGGGGGTACTACTACAATGAGCAGTTCTTC. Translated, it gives CARRLYRGYYYNEQFF.

CDR3 amino acids: CASSKPSGIRSYEQYF. The CDR3 bases are TGTGCCAGCAGCAAACCGAGCGGGATCCGCTCCTACGAGCAGTACTTC. This chain links TRBV7-2 with TRBJ2-7, with 7 bases lining up with TRBD2. The CDR3 covers 16 residues. Germline CDR1 reads SGHTA; CDR2 reads FQGNSA. V shed 5 bases, J shed 0 bases, and the junction held 10 bases outside the gene matches.

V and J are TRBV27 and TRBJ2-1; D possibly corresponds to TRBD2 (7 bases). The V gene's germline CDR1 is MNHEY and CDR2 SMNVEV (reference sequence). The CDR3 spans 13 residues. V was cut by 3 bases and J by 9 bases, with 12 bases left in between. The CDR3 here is CASSFGGASEQFF. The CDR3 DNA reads TGTGCCAGCAGTTTTGGGGGGGCCAGTGAGCAGTTCTTC.

The CDR3 here is CASSDEGRNTEAFF. CDR3 coding DNA: TGTGCCAGCAGTGACGAGGGAAGGAACACTGAAGCTTTCTTT. The chain combines TRBV2 with TRBJ1-1; no reliable D call. The CDR3 consists of 14 residues. In germline, CDR1 is SNHLY, CDR2 FYNNEI. V was trimmed by 3 bases and J by 1 base, leaving 9 bases between them. The full variable domain, with the rest looked up from reference TRBV2 and TRBJ1-1, is EPEVTQTPSHQVTQMGQEVILRCVPISNHLYFYWYRQILGQKVEFLVSFYNNEISEKSEIFDDQFSVERPDGSNFTLKIRSTKLEDSAMYFCASSDEGRNTEAFFGQGTRLTVV.

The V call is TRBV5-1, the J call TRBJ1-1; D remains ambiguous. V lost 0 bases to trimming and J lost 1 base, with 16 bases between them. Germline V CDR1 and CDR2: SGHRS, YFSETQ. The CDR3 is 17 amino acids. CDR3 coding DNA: TGCGCCAGCAGCTTGGGGAGGCTGGGGTTGGAGAACACTGAAGCTTTCTTT. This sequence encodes CASSLGRLGLENTEAFF.

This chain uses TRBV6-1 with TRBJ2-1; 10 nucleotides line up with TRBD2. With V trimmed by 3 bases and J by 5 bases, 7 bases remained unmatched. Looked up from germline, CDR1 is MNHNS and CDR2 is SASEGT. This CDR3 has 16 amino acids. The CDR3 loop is CASSESIAGGNNEQFF. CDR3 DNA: TGTGCCAGCAGTGAGAGCATAGCGGGAGGCAACAATGAGCAGTTCTTC.

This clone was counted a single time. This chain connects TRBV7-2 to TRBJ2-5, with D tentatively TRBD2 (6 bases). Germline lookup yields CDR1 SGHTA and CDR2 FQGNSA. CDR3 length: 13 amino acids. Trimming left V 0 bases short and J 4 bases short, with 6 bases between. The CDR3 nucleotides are TGTGCCAGCAGCTTAGCGGGGGGAGAGACCCAGTACTTC. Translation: CASSLAGGETQYF.

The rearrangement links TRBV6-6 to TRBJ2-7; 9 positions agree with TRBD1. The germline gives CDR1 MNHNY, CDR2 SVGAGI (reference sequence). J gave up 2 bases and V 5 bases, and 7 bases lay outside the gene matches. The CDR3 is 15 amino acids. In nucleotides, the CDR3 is TGTGCCAGCAGTAAACGGACAGGGGTACCCTACGAGCAGTACTTC. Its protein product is CASSKRTGVPYEQYF.